This entry lists 7 T cell receptor beta chains sequenced from one sample in a study of blood T cell repertoires in COVID-19 (dated by TCRdb to between 2020 and 2021). The method behind the library was the immunoSEQ multiplex PCR assay. In TCRdb, the immuneACCESS table is reduced to in-frame sequences with V and J assigned. These tables do not hold every clone; where another copy was compared, an unresolved V gene accounts for under half, and the others remain unexplained. Here the sample has 100,000 or so clones; 70% to 85% occur a single time. The ten largest clones capture 17% of the sample. The sample taken for sequencing was peripheral blood. The receptors were sampled from a woman aged 55-70 years with acute or convalescent COVID-19.

CDR3 in amino acids: CASSLDVAGLAGELFF. CDR3 DNA sequence: TGTGCCAGCAGCTTGGATGTAGCGGGGTTGGCCGGGGAGCTGTTTTTT. V gene TRBV5-5 combines with J gene TRBJ2-2; 8 nucleotides agree with TRBD2. V lost 0 bases, J lost 6 bases, and 7 bases stayed unmatched. CDR1 is SGHKS and CDR2 is YYEKEE in the germline V gene (reference sequence). The CDR3 loop spans 16 amino acids.

This chain links TRBV5-1 with TRBJ1-6; D is possibly TRBD1 (6 bases). In germline, CDR1 is SGHRS, CDR2 YFSETQ. The CDR3 spans 15 residues. V was shortened by 3 bases and J by 7 bases, with 14 bases between the two germline ends. The CDR3 here is CASSSGTSSNSPLHF. The CDR3 nucleotides are TGCGCCAGCAGCTCAGGGACATCCTCCAATTCACCCCTCCACTTT.

J is TRBJ2-7 and V is TRBV28; 8 nucleotides agree with TRBD1. J was trimmed by 6 bases and V by 6 bases; bases with no gene match: 7. CDR1 is MDHEN, CDR2 SYDVKM, per germline. The CDR3 spans 13 residues. As DNA, the CDR3 is TGTGCCAGCAGCCTGGACAGGGCGGGCGAGCAGTACTTC. Translated: CASSLDRAGEQYF.

This clone was seen a few times. A read error may produce the germline difference seen at one junction end. V is TRBV2 and J is TRBJ1-5; 7 nucleotides line up with TRBD1. Germline CDR1 is SNHLY and CDR2 is FYNNEI. The CDR3 runs 15 residues. CDR3 sequence: CASREGGTVNQPQHF. CDR3 nucleotide sequence: TGTGCCAGCAGAGAAGGCGGGACAGTCAATCAGCCCCAGCATTTT.

This chain joins TRBV18 and TRBJ1-5; D remains ambiguous. Germline CDR1 reads KGHSH; CDR2 reads LQKENI. V lost 5 bases, J lost 3 bases, and 8 bases lay in between. The CDR3 contains 13 residues. The CDR3 here is CASSSGNNQPQHF. DNA for the CDR3: TGTGCCAGCTCATCAGGCAACAATCAGCCCCAGCATTTT.

The chain links TRBV5-6 to TRBJ1-2; D may be TRBD1 (5 bases). V was shortened by 4 bases and J by 2 bases, with 12 bases between the two germline ends. Looked up from germline, CDR1 is SGHDT and CDR2 is YYEEEE. The CDR3 spans 14 residues. CDR3 sequence: CASSQGLMNYGYTF. For the CDR3, the DNA is TGTGCCAGCAGCCAGGGACTGATGAACTATGGCTACACCTTC.

The chain employs TRBV12-3 or TRBV12-4 and TRBJ2-1; D gene unclear. The CDR3 spans 11 residues. V was shortened by 6 bases and J by 7 bases, with 7 bases between the two germline ends. The CDR3 DNA reads as TGTGCCAGCAGCACCGGGAATGAGCAGTTCTTC. This gives the protein CASSTGNEQFF.